The rows below give T cell receptor beta chains drawn from one sample of a study of lymphopenia after photon versus proton radiotherapy. Using immunoSEQ multiplex PCR, the repertoire was profiled, and TCRdb retains in-frame clones only, with some absent. The sample carries about 62,000 clones, 87% recorded once. Here the sequenced sample was peripheral blood, taken from a patient treated with proton-based radiotherapy. Every receptor here comes from a man of 80 years or more with esophageal cancer. Both conserved end residues are part of each CDR3. D genes are given only for firm matches. The size field is filled for only some rows; it gives once, few, many or a size class.

abundance: NA
j_gene: TRBJ2-4
v_gene: TRBV7-2
d_gene: TRBD1
CDR3aa: CASSQGTVSKNIQYF
CDR3nt: TGTGCCAGCAGCCAGGGGACAGTTTCCAAAAACATTCAGTACTTC

abundance: NA
j_gene: TRBJ2-6
v_gene: TRBV4-1
d_gene: NA
CDR3aa: CASSQRSGGSGANVLTF
CDR3nt: TGCGCCAGCAGCCAGAGATCCGGCGGCTCTGGGGCCAACGTCCTGACTTTC

abundance: NA
j_gene: TRBJ2-7
v_gene: TRBV18
d_gene: TRBD1
CDR3aa: CASSPDRAYEQYF
CDR3nt: TGTGCCAGCTCACCCGACAGGGCCTACGAGCAGTACTTC

abundance: NA
j_gene: TRBJ2-5
v_gene: TRBV4-3
d_gene: NA
CDR3aa: CASSQGTLETQYF
CDR3nt: TGCGCCAGCAGCCAAGGGACCCTAGAGACCCAGTACTTC

abundance: once
j_gene: TRBJ2-7
v_gene: TRBV19
d_gene: NA
CDR3aa: CASTRGGGSYEQYF
CDR3nt: TGTGCCAGTACTCGAGGTGGAGGCTCCTACGAGCAGTACTTC

abundance: NA
j_gene: TRBJ1-5
v_gene: TRBV5-1
d_gene: NA
CDR3aa: CASSTGTAFNQPQHF
CDR3nt: TGCGCCAGCAGCACGGGGACCGCCTTCAATCAGCCCCAGCATTTT

abundance: NA
j_gene: TRBJ2-1
v_gene: TRBV7-2
d_gene: TRBD2
CDR3aa: CASSPTSGSTYNEQFF
CDR3nt: TGTGCCAGCAGCCCGACTAGCGGGAGTACCTACAATGAGCAGTTCTTC

abundance: NA
j_gene: TRBJ2-1
v_gene: TRBV18
d_gene: TRBD2
CDR3aa: CASSPPLVAGGSHNEQFF
CDR3nt: TGTGCCAGCTCACCACCCCTCGTAGCGGGAGGGTCCCACAATGAGCAGTTCTTC

abundance: NA
j_gene: TRBJ1-3
v_gene: TRBV7-2
d_gene: NA
CDR3aa: CASSLWNTIYF
CDR3nt: TGTGCCAGCAGCTTATGGAACACCATATATTTT

abundance: NA
j_gene: TRBJ2-1
v_gene: TRBV19
d_gene: NA
CDR3aa: CASANGRGAYEQFF
CDR3nt: TGTGCCAGTGCGAACGGTCGGGGGGCCTATGAGCAGTTCTTC

abundance: NA
j_gene: TRBJ2-7
v_gene: TRBV7-2
d_gene: NA
CDR3aa: CASSLGWRGSYEQYF
CDR3nt: TGTGCCAGCAGCTTAGGATGGAGGGGGTCCTACGAGCAGTACTTC

abundance: NA
j_gene: TRBJ1-5
v_gene: TRBV6-6
d_gene: NA
CDR3aa: CASRGTTNQPQHF
CDR3nt: TGTGCCAGCAGGGGGACCACCAATCAGCCCCAGCATTTT

abundance: NA
j_gene: TRBJ2-7
v_gene: TRBV10-3
d_gene: TRBD1
CDR3aa: CAIRRDRVYEQYF
CDR3nt: TGTGCCATCAGGAGGGACAGGGTCTACGAGCAGTACTTC

abundance: NA
j_gene: TRBJ1-5
v_gene: TRBV18
d_gene: NA
CDR3aa: CASSTTTRQGGQPQHF
CDR3nt: TGTGCCAGCTCAACAACAACCCGGCAGGGAGGGCAGCCCCAGCATTTT

abundance: NA
j_gene: TRBJ2-3
v_gene: TRBV10-3
d_gene: NA
CDR3aa: CAIDAGGDTQYF
CDR3nt: TGTGCCATTGATGCAGGGGGGGATACGCAGTATTTT

abundance: NA
j_gene: TRBJ2-3
v_gene: TRBV6-7
d_gene: NA
CDR3aa: CASRPPPYDLGRPASTDTQYF
CDR3nt: TGTGCCAGCAGGCCCCCTCCCTACGATCTCGGGCGCCCCGCTTCTACAGATACGCAGTATTTT

abundance: many
j_gene: TRBJ1-1
v_gene: TRBV5-1
d_gene: NA
CDR3aa: CASSPMVGTSTEAFF
CDR3nt: TGCGCCAGCAGCCCTATGGTAGGGACGAGCACTGAAGCTTTCTTT

abundance: NA
j_gene: TRBJ2-4
v_gene: TRBV7-2
d_gene: TRBD1
CDR3aa: CASRSQSRGHDIQYF
CDR3nt: TGTGCCAGCAGAAGCCAGAGCAGGGGGCATGACATTCAGTACTTC

abundance: NA
j_gene: TRBJ1-1
v_gene: TRBV30
d_gene: TRBD1
CDR3aa: CAWSPDRGLTEAFF
CDR3nt: TGTGCCTGGAGTCCGGACAGGGGGCTCACTGAAGCTTTCTTT

abundance: NA
j_gene: TRBJ2-2
v_gene: TRBV6-5
d_gene: TRBD2
CDR3aa: CASSYRGRAGELFF
CDR3nt: TGTGCCAGCAGTTACAGAGGGAGGGCCGGGGAGCTGTTTTTT

abundance: NA
j_gene: TRBJ2-7
v_gene: TRBV9
d_gene: NA
CDR3aa: CASSVGGKPSYEQYF
CDR3nt: TGTGCCAGCAGCGTAGGTGGGAAGCCCTCCTACGAGCAGTACTTC

abundance: NA
j_gene: TRBJ1-1
v_gene: TRBV19
d_gene: NA
CDR3aa: CASSIGGAGEAFF
CDR3nt: TGTGCCAGTAGTATAGGGGGCGCAGGTGAAGCTTTCTTT

abundance: NA
j_gene: TRBJ2-1
v_gene: TRBV9
d_gene: TRBD2
CDR3aa: CASSAPGLETFQSSYNEQFF
CDR3nt: TGTGCCAGCAGCGCACCGGGACTAGAAACCTTCCAGAGCTCCTACAATGAGCAGTTCTTC

abundance: once
j_gene: TRBJ2-7
v_gene: TRBV10-2
d_gene: NA
CDR3aa: CASRTVLSYEQYF
CDR3nt: TGCGCCAGCAGGACAGTACTCTCCTACGAGCAGTACTTC

abundance: few
j_gene: TRBJ1-2
v_gene: TRBV27
d_gene: NA
CDR3aa: CASSSQNPSNYGYTF
CDR3nt: TGTGCCAGCAGTTCACAAAACCCCTCTAACTATGGCTACACCTTC

abundance: NA
j_gene: TRBJ2-1
v_gene: TRBV4-3
d_gene: TRBD1
CDR3aa: CASSQSDRVGNEQFF
CDR3nt: TGCGCCAGCAGCCAGTCCGACAGGGTGGGGAATGAGCAGTTCTTC

abundance: NA
j_gene: TRBJ1-5
v_gene: TRBV4-3
d_gene: NA
CDR3aa: CASSHLAGQPQHF
CDR3nt: TGCGCCAGCAGCCACCTCGCCGGGCAGCCCCAGCATTTT

abundance: NA
j_gene: TRBJ1-1
v_gene: TRBV18
d_gene: NA
CDR3aa: CASSPPIGAAEAFF
CDR3nt: TGTGCCAGCTCACCACCGATCGGAGCAGCTGAAGCTTTCTTT

abundance: NA
j_gene: TRBJ2-5
v_gene: TRBV7-2
d_gene: NA
CDR3aa: CASSLEGGGRRRETQYF
CDR3nt: TGTGCCAGCAGCTTAGAGGGGGGCGGCCGCCGTCGGGAGACCCAGTACTTC

abundance: few
j_gene: TRBJ1-3
v_gene: TRBV12-5
d_gene: NA
CDR3aa: CASGRQISGNTIYF
CDR3nt: TGTGCTAGTGGTCGACAGATCTCTGGAAACACCATATATTTT

abundance: once
j_gene: TRBJ2-7
v_gene: TRBV6-5
d_gene: NA
CDR3aa: CASSYSGQPYEQYF
CDR3nt: TGTGCCAGCAGTTACTCGGGACAACCCTACGAGCAGTACTTC

abundance: NA
j_gene: TRBJ2-7
v_gene: TRBV4-1
d_gene: NA
CDR3aa: CASSRGYEQYF
CDR3nt: TGCGCCAGCAGCCGCGGCTACGAGCAGTACTTC

abundance: NA
j_gene: TRBJ1-2
v_gene: TRBV2
d_gene: TRBD1
CDR3aa: CASSWTGNYGYTF
CDR3nt: TGTGCCAGCAGTTGGACAGGCAACTATGGCTACACCTTC

abundance: NA
j_gene: TRBJ1-1
v_gene: TRBV11-3
d_gene: NA
CDR3aa: CASSLEGNTEAFF
CDR3nt: TGTGCCAGCAGCTTGGAGGGGAACACTGAAGCTTTCTTT

abundance: NA
j_gene: TRBJ2-7
v_gene: TRBV5-5
d_gene: NA
CDR3aa: CASSLDRPPYEQYF
CDR3nt: TGTGCCAGCAGCCTGGACCGACCACCCTACGAGCAGTACTTC

abundance: NA
j_gene: TRBJ2-1
v_gene: TRBV15
d_gene: NA
CDR3aa: CATSRRAGNYNEQFF
CDR3nt: TGTGCCACCAGCAGACGGGCAGGGAACTACAATGAGCAGTTCTTC

abundance: NA
j_gene: TRBJ1-1
v_gene: TRBV5-1
d_gene: NA
CDR3aa: CASSLSGSPTEGAFF
CDR3nt: TGCGCCAGCAGCTTGAGCGGCAGCCCCACTGAGGGAGCTTTCTTT

abundance: once
j_gene: TRBJ1-5
v_gene: TRBV6-6
d_gene: NA
CDR3aa: CASRGEGNQPQHF
CDR3nt: TGTGCCAGCAGGGGGGAAGGCAATCAGCCCCAGCATTTT

abundance: once
j_gene: TRBJ1-5
v_gene: TRBV18
d_gene: TRBD1
CDR3aa: CASSPEGQSNQPQHF
CDR3nt: TGTGCCAGCTCACCGGAGGGACAGAGCAATCAGCCCCAGCATTTT

abundance: NA
j_gene: TRBJ2-1
v_gene: TRBV10-2
d_gene: TRBD2
CDR3aa: CATRWASGIDEQFF
CDR3nt: TGCGCCACCCGTTGGGCTAGCGGGATCGATGAGCAGTTCTTC

abundance: NA
j_gene: TRBJ2-4
v_gene: TRBV5-4
d_gene: TRBD1
CDR3aa: CASSLPGTENIQYF
CDR3nt: TGTGCCAGCAGCTTACCCGGGACAGAAAACATTCAGTACTTC

abundance: NA
j_gene: TRBJ1-1
v_gene: TRBV30
d_gene: NA
CDR3aa: CAWSVLGRGPTEAFF
CDR3nt: TGTGCCTGGAGTGTTTTGGGGCGAGGGCCCACTGAAGCTTTCTTT

abundance: NA
j_gene: TRBJ1-1
v_gene: TRBV7-2
d_gene: NA
CDR3aa: CASSFLLRKNTEAFF
CDR3nt: TGTGCCAGCAGCTTCCTGTTGCGGAAGAACACTGAAGCTTTCTTT

abundance: NA
j_gene: TRBJ1-6
v_gene: TRBV11-2
d_gene: NA
CDR3aa: CASSLGQDNSPLHF
CDR3nt: TGTGCCAGCAGCTTAGGACAGGATAATTCACCCCTCCACTTT

abundance: once
j_gene: TRBJ1-3
v_gene: TRBV30
d_gene: TRBD1
CDR3aa: CAWSANRGSGNTIYF
CDR3nt: TGTGCCTGGAGTGCGAACAGGGGGTCAGGAAACACCATATATTTT

abundance: once
j_gene: TRBJ2-2
v_gene: TRBV5-5
d_gene: TRBD1
CDR3aa: CASSFSRTGANTGELFF
CDR3nt: TGTGCCAGCAGCTTCTCCCGGACAGGGGCGAACACCGGGGAGCTGTTTTTT

abundance: NA
j_gene: TRBJ1-5
v_gene: TRBV7-2
d_gene: NA
CDR3aa: CASSGSNRVYQPQHF
CDR3nt: TGTGCCAGCAGCGGGTCGAACAGGGTCTATCAGCCCCAGCATTTT

abundance: NA
j_gene: TRBJ2-7
v_gene: TRBV5-1
d_gene: TRBD2
CDR3aa: CASSPLAGGTYYEQYF
CDR3nt: TGCGCCAGCAGCCCGCTAGCGGGAGGTACGTACTACGAGCAGTACTTC

abundance: NA
j_gene: TRBJ2-2
v_gene: TRBV4-2
d_gene: NA
CDR3aa: CASSPGQGELFF
CDR3nt: TGTGCCAGCAGCCCCGGACAGGGGGAGCTGTTTTTT

abundance: NA
j_gene: TRBJ2-2
v_gene: TRBV4-2
d_gene: NA
CDR3aa: CAGSQLQGWTGELFF
CDR3nt: TGTGCCGGCAGCCAACTTCAGGGATGGACCGGGGAGCTGTTTTTT

abundance: NA
j_gene: TRBJ2-7
v_gene: TRBV6-1
d_gene: NA
CDR3aa: CASRGQLNSYEQYF
CDR3nt: TGTGCCAGCCGAGGACAGTTGAACTCCTACGAGCAGTACTTC

abundance: NA
j_gene: TRBJ2-7
v_gene: TRBV6-5
d_gene: NA
CDR3aa: CASNPGWGNYEQYF
CDR3nt: TGTGCCAGCAACCCCGGGTGGGGGAACTACGAGCAGTACTTC

abundance: NA
j_gene: TRBJ1-4
v_gene: TRBV5-1
d_gene: NA
CDR3aa: CASSSQMATNEKLFF
CDR3nt: TGCGCCAGCAGCTCTCAGATGGCAACTAATGAAAAACTGTTTTTT

abundance: few
j_gene: TRBJ1-2
v_gene: TRBV6-1
d_gene: NA
CDR3aa: CASSEASSSVQSLGGYTF
CDR3nt: TGTGCCAGCAGTGAAGCCTCCTCAAGCGTACAGTCATTGGGTGGCTACACCTTC

abundance: NA
j_gene: TRBJ2-7
v_gene: TRBV7-9
d_gene: TRBD2
CDR3aa: CASSLGTSGKTYEQYF
CDR3nt: TGTGCCAGCAGCTTGGGGACTAGCGGGAAGACCTACGAGCAGTACTTC

abundance: NA
j_gene: TRBJ2-3
v_gene: TRBV6-4
d_gene: TRBD1
CDR3aa: CASSLGTVSTDTQYF
CDR3nt: TGTGCCAGCAGCCTCGGGACAGTAAGCACAGATACGCAGTATTTT

abundance: once
j_gene: TRBJ1-1
v_gene: TRBV6-8
d_gene: NA
CDR3aa: CASSLTAFF
CDR3nt: TGTGCCAGCAGCCTCACCGCTTTCTTT

abundance: NA
j_gene: TRBJ1-1
v_gene: TRBV19
d_gene: NA
CDR3aa: CASSPREENTEAFF
CDR3nt: TGTGCCAGTAGTCCAAGGGAGGAAAACACTGAAGCTTTCTTT

abundance: many
j_gene: TRBJ2-5
v_gene: TRBV7-9
d_gene: NA
CDR3aa: CASSPLHQETQYF
CDR3nt: TGTGCCAGCAGCCCGTTGCATCAAGAGACCCAGTACTTC